This T cell receptor beta chain was documented in a study of CD8 T cells in Susac syndrome. Multiple sclerosis controls were treatment-naive patients with stable or active relapsing-remitting disease. CDR1 and CDR2 from the germline V gene are SQVTM and ANQGSEA. This CDR3 has 11 amino acids. V lost 6 bases, J lost 7 bases, and 12 bases lay in between. Reverse transcription of roughly 0.5 to 1 ug RNA was performed with random hexamers. TCRdb passed the immunoSEQ multiplex PCR reads through MiXCR, listing each CDR3 protein once. The data show some 190,000 distinct CDR3 sequences, with 90% to 97% seen just once and 0.093% held by the top ten.

The sequence was obtained from a human donor with multiple sclerosis. Specimen: CD4+ T cells from PBMCs. V usage is TRBV29-1 and J usage is TRBJ1-1, with a tentative D call TRBD1 (6 bases). CDR3 bases: TGCAGCGTAGTACAGGGAGGTGAAGCTTTCTTT. It yields the protein CSVVQGGEAFF.